These 8 T cell receptor beta chains were all obtained from the same sample, sequenced in a study of Ad26.COV2.S vaccination and SARS-CoV-2 variants. Using immunoSEQ multiplex PCR, the repertoire was profiled, and TCRdb retains in-frame clones only, with some absent. The sample consists of about 350,000 clones, 92% of them appearing once. Sequencing used peripheral blood, obtained after recovery from COVID-19. All receptors derive from a human donor who had recovered from COVID-19.

This clone was picked up many times. CDR3 residues: CASSLGITGGSLTRKAFF. The CDR3 coding sequence is TGCGCCAGCAGCTTGGGCATTACAGGGGGCTCACTGACGCGGAAAGCTTTCTTT. The chain carries TRBV5-1 and TRBJ1-1; 9 bases map to TRBD1. Germline values: CDR1 SGHRS, CDR2 YFSETQ. The V and J ends lost 0 bases and 9 bases, in that order; junction bases with no gene match: 18. This CDR3 has 18 residues. The entire variable domain, with the rest obtained from reference TRBV5-1 and TRBJ1-1, is as follows: KAGVTQTPRYLIKTRGQQVTLSCSPISGHRSVSWYQQTPGQGLQFLFEYFSETQRNKGNFPGRFSGRQFSNSRSEMNVSTLELGDSALYLCASSLGITGGSLTRKAFFGQGTRLTVV.

The chain carries TRBV3-1 (or the pseudogene TRBV3-2) and TRBJ1-2, with 9 bases identical to TRBD1. This CDR3 spans 15 amino acids. The V segment lost 0 bases and the J segment 6 bases; nucleotides outside the gene matches: 5. Per germline, CDR1 LGHDT and CDR2 YNNKEL (reference sequence). DNA of the CDR3: TGTGCCAGCAGCCAAGATTGGACAGGGGCTGATGGCTACACCTTC. Encoded protein: CASSQDWTGADGYTF.

The chain couples TRBV7-8 to TRBJ1-1; weak D call: TRBD1 (5 bases). V lost 5 bases and J 4 bases, leaving 14 bases between the germline ends. This CDR3 has 14 residues. Germline V gene sequence: CDR1 SGHVS, CDR2 FQNEAQ. The CDR3 DNA reads TGTGCCAGCAGCCTTCAGGGTGGCGGCACTGAAGCTTTCTTT. Amino acid sequence: CASSLQGGGTEAFF.

This chain joins TRBV12-3 or TRBV12-4 and TRBJ2-2, with D unresolved. The V gene lost 6 bases and the J gene lost 3 bases, with 8 bases spanning the gap. This CDR3 is 13 amino acids long. This chain's CDR3 is CASSPGDTGELFF. The CDR3 bases are TGTGCCAGCAGCCCAGGAGACACCGGGGAGCTGTTTTTT.

The chain joins TRBV5-4 to TRBJ2-2; D gene unclear. The CDR3 spans 14 residues. V lost 0 bases and J lost 3, with 6 bases in between. Germline values: CDR1 SGHNT, CDR2 YYREEE (reference sequence). DNA of the CDR3: TGTGCCAGCAGCTTGGGGGGTGACACCGGGGAGCTGTTTTTT. Its translation: CASSLGGDTGELFF. The whole variable domain, remainder taken from reference TRBV5-4 and TRBJ2-2, is ETGVTQSPTHLIKTRGQQVTLRCSSQSGHNTVSWYQQALGQGPQFIFQYYREEENGRGNFPPRFSGLQFPNYSSELNVNALELDDSALYLCASSLGGDTGELFFGEGSRLTVL.

The chain has TRBV7-2 and TRBJ2-1; no firm D call. CDR3 size: 12 residues. Per germline, CDR1 SGHTA and CDR2 FQGNSA. V lost 2 bases and J 9 bases, leaving 8 bases between the germline ends. The CDR3 DNA follows: TGTGCCAGCAGCTTAATGTCGGGTGAGCAGTTCTTC. It codes for CASSLMSGEQFF.

J is TRBJ1-1 and V is TRBV5-1, with TRBD1 matching 8 bases. The germline gives CDR1 SGHRS, CDR2 YFSETQ. This CDR3 has 14 residues. V dropped 1 base and J dropped 6; count of bases not matched to a gene: 5. The CDR3 nucleotides are TGCGCCAGCAGCTTGAACAGGGGGGGAGCTGAAGCTTTCTTT. Its protein product is CASSLNRGGAEAFF.

The chain combines TRBV4-1 with TRBJ1-1; D is unresolved. CDR3 length equals 16 residues. Germline lookup yields CDR1 MGHRA and CDR2 YSYEKL. Trimming removed 1 base at V and 4 bases at J, with 16 bases between. CDR3 in amino acids: CASSQAMGRVSTEAFF. In DNA form, the CDR3 reads TGCGCCAGCAGCCAAGCAATGGGTAGGGTGAGCACTGAAGCTTTCTTT.